This T cell receptor (beta chain) was recovered during a study of CD8 T cells in Susac syndrome. Study-wide results and limits: Individuals included in the TCR sequencing and HLA analysis were acknowledged by the study to be relatively few in number.

A quantity of about 0.5 to 1 ug RNA underwent reverse transcription using random hexamers. Amplification of TCR beta CDR3 was carried out by immunoSEQ multiplex PCR, which covered 54 Vbeta and 13 Jbeta segments. MiXCR, applied by TCRdb to the immunoSEQ multiplex PCR reads, yields one record per CDR3 protein. Of 150,000 to 200,000 distinct CDR3 sequences listed, 80% to 95% were seen once; the top ten hold under 0.095%. Germline CDR1 and CDR2: SNHLY and FYNNEI. The V and J ends lost 7 bases and 2 bases, in that order; junction bases with no gene match: 4. The CDR3 sequence is 15 residues long. Sequencing of TCR beta was undertaken in CD8+ and CD4+ T cells derived from blood. Relapsing-remitting disease, either stable or active, was present in the multiple sclerosis controls, who were treatment-naive patients. In the case of this clonotype: What it binds is not known.

The rearrangement links TRBV2 to TRBJ2-3; 12 bases line up with TRBD2. The material sequenced was CD4+ T cells from PBMCs. This sequence was found in a human donor with multiple sclerosis. CDR3 protein: CASTGTSGYTDTQYF. In nucleotides, the CDR3 is TGTGCCAGCACAGGGACTAGCGGGTACACAGATACGCAGTATTTT.